This passage covers 8 T cell receptor beta chains from one sample sequenced in a study of blood T cell repertoires in COVID-19. Clones were read by immunoSEQ multiplex PCR, and TCRdb kept only the in-frame ones, dropping some. The table has some 120,000 clones, about 81% seen once. The sequenced material came from peripheral blood. The receptors come from a man aged 65-85 years with acute or convalescent COVID-19.

The chain has TRBV6-5 and TRBJ1-2, with D possibly matching TRBD1 (5 bases). Deletions cut 7 bases from V and 8 bases from J, with 23 bases between. Germline CDR1 and CDR2: MNHEY and SVGAGI. The CDR3 runs to 15 residues. The CDR3: CASTYRLGAVEGYTF. CDR3 DNA sequence: TGTGCCAGCACCTACCGTTTAGGGGCGGTTGAAGGCTACACCTTC.

The J gene is TRBJ1-6, the V gene TRBV5-1; D remains unclear. Trimming took 2 bases from V and 5 from J, leaving 8 bases between them. Germline V lookup: CDR1 SGHRS, CDR2 YFSETQ. This CDR3 has 14 amino acids. In nucleotides, the CDR3 is TGCGCCAGCAGCTTATCGGGGAATAATTCACCCCTCCACTTT. Translating it yields CASSLSGNNSPLHF.

The chain couples TRBV15 to TRBJ2-5; maybe TRBD1 (5 bases). There are 16 residues in the CDR3. Germline V lookup: CDR1 LNHNV, CDR2 YYDKDF (reference sequence). V was trimmed by 4 bases and J by 2 bases, leaving 17 bases between them. CDR3 protein: CATSKWGVGSQETQYF. The CDR3 coding sequence is TGTGCCACCAGCAAGTGGGGCGTTGGGTCGCAAGAGACCCAGTACTTC.

The chain combines TRBV5-1 with TRBJ2-7, with 7 bases matching TRBD2. Germline V lookup: CDR1 SGHRS, CDR2 YFSETQ. V trimming: 3 bases; J trimming: 1 base; junction bases outside the gene matches: 13. CDR3 size: 17 residues. CDR3 residues: CASSSGRGSGASYEQYF. The CDR3 coding sequence is TGCGCCAGCAGCTCGGGGAGGGGCAGCGGGGCTTCCTACGAGCAGTACTTC.

This clone was found a few times. The rearrangement joins TRBV6-5 to TRBJ1-2, with TRBD1 matching over 7 bases. With V trimmed by 6 bases and J by 7 bases, 8 bases remained unmatched. Germline V lookup: CDR1 MNHEY, CDR2 SVGAGI. The CDR3 totals 13 residues. CDR3 in amino acids: CASRKTGSSGYTF. CDR3 coding DNA: TGTGCCAGCAGAAAGACAGGGTCTTCTGGCTACACCTTC.

J is TRBJ1-1 and V is TRBV6-5, with D perhaps TRBD1 (6 bases). With 2 bases removed from V and 6 bases from J, the gap between germline ends came to 13 bases. The CDR3 contains 14 residues. Germline CDR1 MNHEY, CDR2 SVGAGI. For the CDR3, the DNA is TGTGCCAGCAGTTACCTGGGGGCTAGGTCTGAAGCTTTCTTT. The encoded protein is CASSYLGARSEAFF.

V usage is TRBV7-9 and J usage is TRBJ2-2; the match to TRBD2 covers 15 bases. Germline V gene lookup returns CDR1 SEHNR and CDR2 FQNEAQ (reference sequence). The J segment lost 3 bases and the V segment lost 8 bases, leaving 7 bases of the junction unmatched. CDR3 size: 17 residues. The CDR3 nucleotides read TGTGCCAGCCGGACTAGCGGGGGGGCCTCCCACACCGGGGAGCTGTTTTTT. Amino acids: CASRTSGGASHTGELFF.

J is TRBJ2-3 and V is TRBV6-5, with D unclear. CDR1 is MNHEY and CDR2 is SVGAGI in the germline V gene. V lost 0 bases and J 0 bases, leaving 4 bases between the germline ends. The CDR3 has 14 amino acids. CDR3 nucleotides: TGTGCCAGCAGTTACTCGGCCAGCACAGATACGCAGTATTTT. Its protein product is CASSYSASTDTQYF.